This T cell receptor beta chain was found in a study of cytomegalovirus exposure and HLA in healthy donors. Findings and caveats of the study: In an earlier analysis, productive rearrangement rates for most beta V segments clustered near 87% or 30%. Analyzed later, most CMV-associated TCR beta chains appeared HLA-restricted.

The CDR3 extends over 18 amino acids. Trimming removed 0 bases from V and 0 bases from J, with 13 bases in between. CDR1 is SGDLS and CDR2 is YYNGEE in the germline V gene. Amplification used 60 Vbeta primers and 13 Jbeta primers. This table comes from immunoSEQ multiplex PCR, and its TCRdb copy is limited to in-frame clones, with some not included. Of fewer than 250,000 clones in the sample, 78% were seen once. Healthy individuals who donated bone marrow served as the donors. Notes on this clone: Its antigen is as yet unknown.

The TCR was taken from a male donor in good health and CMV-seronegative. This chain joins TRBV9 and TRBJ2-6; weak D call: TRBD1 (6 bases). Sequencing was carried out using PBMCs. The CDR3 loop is CASSVDDRIFSGANVLTF. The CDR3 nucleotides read TGTGCCAGCAGCGTAGACGACAGGATTTTCTCTGGGGCCAACGTCCTGACTTTC.